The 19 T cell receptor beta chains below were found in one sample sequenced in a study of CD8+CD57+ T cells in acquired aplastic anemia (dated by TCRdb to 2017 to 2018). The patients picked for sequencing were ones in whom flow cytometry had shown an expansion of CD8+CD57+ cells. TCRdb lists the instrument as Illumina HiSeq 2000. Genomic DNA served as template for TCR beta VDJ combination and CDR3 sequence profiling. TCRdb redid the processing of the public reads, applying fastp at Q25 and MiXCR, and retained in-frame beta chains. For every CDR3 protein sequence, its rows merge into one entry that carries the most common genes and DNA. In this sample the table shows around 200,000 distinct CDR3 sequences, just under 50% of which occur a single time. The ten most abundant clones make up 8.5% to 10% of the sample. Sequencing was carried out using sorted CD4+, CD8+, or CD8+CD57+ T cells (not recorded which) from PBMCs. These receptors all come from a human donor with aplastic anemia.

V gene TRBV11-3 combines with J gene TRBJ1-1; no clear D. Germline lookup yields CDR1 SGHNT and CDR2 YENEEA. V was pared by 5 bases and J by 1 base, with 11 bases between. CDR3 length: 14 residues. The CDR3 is CASSKSGKNTEAFF. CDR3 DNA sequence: TGTGCCAGCAGCAAATCGGGGAAGAACACTGAAGCTTTCTTT.

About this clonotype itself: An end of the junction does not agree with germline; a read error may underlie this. CDR3 loop: CASYTGGTKAFF. The DNA for the CDR3 is TGTGCCAGCTACACAGGGGGCACTAAAGCTTTCTTT. The rearrangement joins TRBV2 to TRBJ1-1, with 9 positions matching TRBD1. The length of the CDR3 is 12 residues. CDR1 and CDR2 (germline): SNHLY, FYNNEI.

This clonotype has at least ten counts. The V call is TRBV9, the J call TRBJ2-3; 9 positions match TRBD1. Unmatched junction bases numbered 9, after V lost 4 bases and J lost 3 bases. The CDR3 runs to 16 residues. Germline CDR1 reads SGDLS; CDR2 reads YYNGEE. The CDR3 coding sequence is TGTGCCAGCAGCCCCCGCATTGGACAGGGGACAGATACGCAGTATTTT. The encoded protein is CASSPRIGQGTDTQYF.

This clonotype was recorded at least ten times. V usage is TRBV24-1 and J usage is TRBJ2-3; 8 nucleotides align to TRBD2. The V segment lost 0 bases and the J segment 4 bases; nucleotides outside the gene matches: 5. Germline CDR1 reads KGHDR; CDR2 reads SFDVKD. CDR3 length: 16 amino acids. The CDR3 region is CATSDLTSGPADTQYF. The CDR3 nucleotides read TGTGCCACCAGTGATTTGACTAGCGGCCCCGCAGATACGCAGTATTTT.

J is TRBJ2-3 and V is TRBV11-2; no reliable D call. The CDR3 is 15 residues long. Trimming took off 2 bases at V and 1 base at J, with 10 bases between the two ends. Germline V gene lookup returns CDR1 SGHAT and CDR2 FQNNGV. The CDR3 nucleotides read TGTGCCAGCAGCTTATTTGAAACCCGCACAGATACGCAGTATTTT. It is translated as CASSLFETRTDTQYF.

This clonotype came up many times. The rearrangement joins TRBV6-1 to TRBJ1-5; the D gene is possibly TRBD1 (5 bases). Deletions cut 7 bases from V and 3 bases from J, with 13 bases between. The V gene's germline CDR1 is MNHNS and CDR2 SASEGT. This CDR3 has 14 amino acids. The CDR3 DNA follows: TGTGCCAGCAACCGAGACAGACTCAATCAGCCCCAGCATTTT. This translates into CASNRDRLNQPQHF.

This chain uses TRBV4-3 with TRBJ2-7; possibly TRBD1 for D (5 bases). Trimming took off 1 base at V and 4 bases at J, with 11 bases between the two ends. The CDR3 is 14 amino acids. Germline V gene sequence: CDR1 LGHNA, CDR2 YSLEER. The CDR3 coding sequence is TGCGCCAGCAGCCAAGGAGACAGAAGGTACGAGCAGTACTTC. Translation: CASSQGDRRYEQYF.

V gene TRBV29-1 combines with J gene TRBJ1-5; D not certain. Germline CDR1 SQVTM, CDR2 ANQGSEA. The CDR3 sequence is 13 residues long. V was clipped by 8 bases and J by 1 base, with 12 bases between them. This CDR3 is CSLSGRSNQPQHF. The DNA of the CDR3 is TGCAGCTTGAGTGGACGGAGCAATCAGCCCCAGCATTTT.

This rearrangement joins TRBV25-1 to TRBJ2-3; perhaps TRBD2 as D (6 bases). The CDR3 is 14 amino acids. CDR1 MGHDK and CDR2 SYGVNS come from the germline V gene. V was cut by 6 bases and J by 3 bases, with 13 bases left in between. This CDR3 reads CASSDGRETDTQYF. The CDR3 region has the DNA TGTGCCAGCAGCGACGGACGGGAGACAGATACGCAGTATTTT.

The CDR3: CASSLGGQSSGNTIYF. The CDR3 DNA is TGTGCCAGCAGCCTCGGGGGACAGAGCTCTGGAAACACCATATATTTT. V and J are TRBV6-1 and TRBJ1-3; TRBD1 aligns across 7 bases. Germline assignment: CDR1 MNHNS and CDR2 SASEGT. V lost 6 bases and J lost 0; bases outside the gene matches: 8. This CDR3 spans 16 amino acids.

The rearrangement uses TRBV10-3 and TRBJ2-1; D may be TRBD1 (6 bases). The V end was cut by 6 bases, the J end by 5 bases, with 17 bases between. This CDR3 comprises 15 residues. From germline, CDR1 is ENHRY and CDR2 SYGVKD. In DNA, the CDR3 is TGTGCCATCAGGGATGACAGGTGGGTTGACAATGAGCAGTTCTTC. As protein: CAIRDDRWVDNEQFF.

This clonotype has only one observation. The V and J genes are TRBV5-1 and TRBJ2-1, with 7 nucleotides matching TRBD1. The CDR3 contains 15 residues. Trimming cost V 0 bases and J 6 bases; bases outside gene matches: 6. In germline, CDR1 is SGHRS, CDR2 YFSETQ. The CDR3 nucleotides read TGCGCCAGCAGCTTGGACGAACAGGGGTTCAATGAGCAGTTCTTC. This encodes CASSLDEQGFNEQFF. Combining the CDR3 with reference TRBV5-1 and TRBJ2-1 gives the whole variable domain KAGVTQTPRYLIKTRGQQVTLSCSPISGHRSVSWYQQTPGQGLQFLFEYFSETQRNKGNFPGRFSGRQFSNSRSEMNVSTLELGDSALYLCASSLDEQGFNEQFFGPGTRLTVL.

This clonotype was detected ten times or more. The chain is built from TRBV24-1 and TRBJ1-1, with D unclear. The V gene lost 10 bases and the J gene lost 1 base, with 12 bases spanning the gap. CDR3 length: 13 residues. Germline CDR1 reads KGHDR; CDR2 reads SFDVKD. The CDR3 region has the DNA TGTGCCACGAGAGGACCGGCGAACACTGAAGCTTTCTTT. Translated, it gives CATRGPANTEAFF.

CDR3 in amino acids: CSASMGAPYEQYF. The DNA of the CDR3 is TGCAGTGCTAGTATGGGGGCCCCCTACGAGCAGTACTTC. The chain carries TRBV20-1 and TRBJ2-7; possible D gene TRBD1, 6 bases. V was shortened by 3 bases and J by 2 bases, with 11 bases between the two germline ends. This CDR3 is 13 amino acids long. Germline values: CDR1 DFQATT, CDR2 SNEGSKA (reference sequence).

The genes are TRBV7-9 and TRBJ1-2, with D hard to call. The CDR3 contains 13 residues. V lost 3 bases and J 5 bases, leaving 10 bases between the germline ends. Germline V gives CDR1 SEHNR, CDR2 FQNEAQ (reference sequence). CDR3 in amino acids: CASSFPSLYGYTF. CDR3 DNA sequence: TGTGCCAGCAGCTTCCCGAGCCTTTATGGCTACACCTTC. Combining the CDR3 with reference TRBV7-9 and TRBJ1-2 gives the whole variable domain DTGVSQNPRHKITKRGQNVTFRCDPISEHNRLYWYRQTLGQGPEFLTYFQNEAQLEKSRLLSDRFSAERPKGSFSTLEIQRTEQGDSAMYLCASSFPSLYGYTFGSGTRLTVV.

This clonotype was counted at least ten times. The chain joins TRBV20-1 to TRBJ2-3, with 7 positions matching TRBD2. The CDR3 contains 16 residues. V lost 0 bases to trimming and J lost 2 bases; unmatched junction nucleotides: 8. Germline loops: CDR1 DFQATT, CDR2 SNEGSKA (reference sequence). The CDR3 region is CSARDRTREATDTQYF. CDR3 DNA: TGCAGTGCTAGAGATCGGACTAGAGAGGCCACAGATACGCAGTATTTT.

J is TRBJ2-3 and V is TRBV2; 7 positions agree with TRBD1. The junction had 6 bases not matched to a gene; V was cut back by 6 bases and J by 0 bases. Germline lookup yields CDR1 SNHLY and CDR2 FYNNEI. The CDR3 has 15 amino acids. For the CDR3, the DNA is TGTGCCAGCAGGCCCGGGACAGCTAGCACAGATACGCAGTATTTT. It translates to CASRPGTASTDTQYF.

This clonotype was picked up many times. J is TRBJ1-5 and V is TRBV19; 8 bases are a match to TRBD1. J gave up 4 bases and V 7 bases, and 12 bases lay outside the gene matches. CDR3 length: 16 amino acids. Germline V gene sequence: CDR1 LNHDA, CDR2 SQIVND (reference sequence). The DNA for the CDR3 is TGTGCCAGTAACCGCCAGGGGGGACAGGTAAATCAGCCCCAGCATTTT. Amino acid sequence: CASNRQGGQVNQPQHF. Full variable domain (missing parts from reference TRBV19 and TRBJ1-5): DGGITQSPKYLFRKEGQNVTLSCEQNLNHDAMYWYRQDPGQGLRLIYYSQIVNDFQKGDIAEGYSVSREKKESFPLTVTSAQKNPTAFYLCASNRQGGQVNQPQHFGDGTRLSIL.

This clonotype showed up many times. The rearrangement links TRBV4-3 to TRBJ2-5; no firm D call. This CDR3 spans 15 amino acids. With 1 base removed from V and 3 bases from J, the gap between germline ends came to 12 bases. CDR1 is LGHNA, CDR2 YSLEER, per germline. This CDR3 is CASSQAHLAEETQYF. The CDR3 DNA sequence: TGCGCCAGCAGCCAAGCCCACCTCGCGGAAGAGACCCAGTACTTC.